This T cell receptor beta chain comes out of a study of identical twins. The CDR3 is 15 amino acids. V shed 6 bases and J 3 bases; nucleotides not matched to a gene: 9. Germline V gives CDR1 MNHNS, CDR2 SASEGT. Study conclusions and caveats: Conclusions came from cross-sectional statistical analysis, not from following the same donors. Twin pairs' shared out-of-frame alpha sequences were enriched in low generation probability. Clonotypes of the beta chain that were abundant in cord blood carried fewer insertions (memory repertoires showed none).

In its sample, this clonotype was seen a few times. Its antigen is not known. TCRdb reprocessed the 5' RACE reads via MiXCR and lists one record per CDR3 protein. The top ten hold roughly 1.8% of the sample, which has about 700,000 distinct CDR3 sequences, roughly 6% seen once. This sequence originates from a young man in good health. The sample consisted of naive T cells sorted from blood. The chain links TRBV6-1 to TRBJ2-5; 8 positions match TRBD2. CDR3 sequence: CASSRSGSPKETQYF. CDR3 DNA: TGTGCCAGCAGCCGAAGCGGGAGTCCCAAAGAGACCCAGTACTTC.